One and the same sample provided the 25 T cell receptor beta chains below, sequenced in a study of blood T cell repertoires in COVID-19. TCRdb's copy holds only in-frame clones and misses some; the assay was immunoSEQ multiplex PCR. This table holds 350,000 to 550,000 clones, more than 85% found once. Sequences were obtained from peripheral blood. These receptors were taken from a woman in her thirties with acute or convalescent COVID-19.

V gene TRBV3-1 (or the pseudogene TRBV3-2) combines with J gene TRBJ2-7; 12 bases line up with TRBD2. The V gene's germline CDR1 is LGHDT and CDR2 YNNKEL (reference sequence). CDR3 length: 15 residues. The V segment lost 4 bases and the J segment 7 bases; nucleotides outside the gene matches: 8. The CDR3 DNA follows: TGTGCCAGCAGCCGCAGACTAGCGGGGGAAGGGGAGCAGTACTTC. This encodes CASSRRLAGEGEQYF.

In DNA form, the CDR3 reads TGTGCCAGCAAAAAGGGGGTAACGTACAATGAGCAGTTCTTC. Translated, it gives CASKKGVTYNEQFF. The chain has TRBV4-2 and TRBJ2-1; a weak D match, TRBD1 (6 bases). The CDR3 is 14 amino acids. With 7 bases removed from V and 4 bases from J, the gap between germline ends came to 14 bases. Germline loops: CDR1 LGHNA, CDR2 YNFKEQ.

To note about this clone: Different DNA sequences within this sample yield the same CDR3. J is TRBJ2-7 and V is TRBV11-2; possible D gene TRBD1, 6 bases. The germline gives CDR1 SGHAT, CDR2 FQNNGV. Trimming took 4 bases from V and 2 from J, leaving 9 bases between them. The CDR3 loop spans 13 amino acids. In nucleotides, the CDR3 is TGTGCCAGCAGCTCCGGACAGACCTACGAGCAGTACTTC. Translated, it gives CASSSGQTYEQYF.

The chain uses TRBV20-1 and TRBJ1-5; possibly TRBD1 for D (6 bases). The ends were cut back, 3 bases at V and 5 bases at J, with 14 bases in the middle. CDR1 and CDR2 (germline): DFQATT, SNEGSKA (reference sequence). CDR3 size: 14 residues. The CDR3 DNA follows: TGCAGTGCTAGTGGGGGGCGAGGAGATCAGCCCCAGCATTTT. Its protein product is CSASGGRGDQPQHF.

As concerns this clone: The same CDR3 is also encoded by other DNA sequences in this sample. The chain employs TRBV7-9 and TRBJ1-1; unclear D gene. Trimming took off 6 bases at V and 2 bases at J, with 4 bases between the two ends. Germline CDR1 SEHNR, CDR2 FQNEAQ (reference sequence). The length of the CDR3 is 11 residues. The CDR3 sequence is CASRANTEAFF. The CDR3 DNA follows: TGTGCCAGCAGAGCAAACACTGAAGCTTTCTTT.

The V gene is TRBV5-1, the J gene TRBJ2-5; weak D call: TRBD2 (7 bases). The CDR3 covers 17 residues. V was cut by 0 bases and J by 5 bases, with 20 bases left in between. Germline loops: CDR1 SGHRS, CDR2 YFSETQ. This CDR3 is CASSLAGNRGAEETQYF. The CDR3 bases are TGCGCCAGCAGCTTGGCCGGGAACCGGGGGGCCGAGGAGACCCAGTACTTC.

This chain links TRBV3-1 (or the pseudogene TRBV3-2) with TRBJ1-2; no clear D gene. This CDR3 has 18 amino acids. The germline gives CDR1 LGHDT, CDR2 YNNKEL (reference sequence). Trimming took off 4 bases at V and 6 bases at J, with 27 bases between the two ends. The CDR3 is CASSPGKKGRAGLNGYTF. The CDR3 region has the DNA TGTGCCAGCAGCCCCGGTAAAAAAGGACGGGCCGGACTTAATGGCTACACCTTC.

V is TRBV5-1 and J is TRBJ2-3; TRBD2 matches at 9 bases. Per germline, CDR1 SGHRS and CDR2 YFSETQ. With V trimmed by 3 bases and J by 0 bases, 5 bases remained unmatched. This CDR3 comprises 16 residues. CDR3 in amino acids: CASSYLAGLSTDTQYF. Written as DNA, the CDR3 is TGCGCCAGCAGCTACCTAGCGGGGTTGAGCACAGATACGCAGTATTTT.

The CDR3 DNA reads as TGTGCCATCAGTGAGTCGACCCAGCGTGAAAAACTGTTTTTT. Translating gives CAISESTQREKLFF. The gene calls are TRBV10-3 and TRBJ1-4; D remains unclear. This CDR3 is built from 14 residues. The V gene's germline CDR1 is ENHRY and CDR2 SYGVKD. Trimming took 0 bases from V and 7 from J, leaving 9 bases between them.

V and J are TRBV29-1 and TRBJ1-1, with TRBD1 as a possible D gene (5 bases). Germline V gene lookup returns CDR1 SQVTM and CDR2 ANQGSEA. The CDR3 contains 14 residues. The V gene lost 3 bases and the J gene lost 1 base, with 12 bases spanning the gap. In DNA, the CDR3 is TGCAGCGTTGACTCAGGGCCCGGGAACACTGAAGCTTTCTTT. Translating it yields CSVDSGPGNTEAFF.

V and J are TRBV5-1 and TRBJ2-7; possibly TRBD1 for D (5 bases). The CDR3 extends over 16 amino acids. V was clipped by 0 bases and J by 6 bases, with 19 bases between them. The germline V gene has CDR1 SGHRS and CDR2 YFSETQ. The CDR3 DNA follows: TGCGCCAGCAGCTTGGAGTACAGGTATCCTCCTCGCGAGCAGTACTTC. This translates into CASSLEYRYPPREQYF.

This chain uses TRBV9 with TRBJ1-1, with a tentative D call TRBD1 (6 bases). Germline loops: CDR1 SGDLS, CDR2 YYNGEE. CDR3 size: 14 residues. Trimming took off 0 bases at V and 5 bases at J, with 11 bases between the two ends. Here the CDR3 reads CASSVGVGGTEAFF. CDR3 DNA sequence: TGTGCCAGCAGCGTAGGGGTAGGGGGAACTGAAGCTTTCTTT.

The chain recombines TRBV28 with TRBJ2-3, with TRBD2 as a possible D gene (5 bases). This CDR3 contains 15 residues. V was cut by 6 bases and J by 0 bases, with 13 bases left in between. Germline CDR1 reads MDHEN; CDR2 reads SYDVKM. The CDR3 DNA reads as TGTGCCAGCAGACCGATACGGGGAAGCACAGATACGCAGTATTTT. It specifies CASRPIRGSTDTQYF.

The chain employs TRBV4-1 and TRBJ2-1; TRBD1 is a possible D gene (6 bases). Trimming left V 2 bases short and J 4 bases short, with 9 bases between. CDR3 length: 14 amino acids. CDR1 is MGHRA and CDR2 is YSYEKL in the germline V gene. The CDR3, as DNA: TGCGCCAGCAGCCAATTCGGACAGTACAATGAGCAGTTCTTC. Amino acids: CASSQFGQYNEQFF.

CDR3 sequence reads: CASSTQPYNEQFF. The CDR3 DNA reads as TGTGCCAGCAGTACACAGCCTTACAATGAGCAGTTCTTC. The rearrangement joins TRBV28 to TRBJ2-1; no definite D call. Germline V CDR1 and CDR2: MDHEN, SYDVKM. The CDR3 has 13 amino acids. Trimming took 5 bases from V and 4 from J, leaving 9 bases between them.

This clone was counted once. The CDR3 loop reads CASRSGSWNTEAFF. In DNA form, the CDR3 reads TGTGCCAGCAGGTCAGGGTCTTGGAACACTGAAGCTTTCTTT. The V gene is TRBV6-5, the J gene TRBJ1-1; maybe TRBD1 (5 bases). CDR3 size: 14 residues. The germline V and J ends were trimmed by 6 bases and 1 base, with 12 bases remaining between them. Germline V CDR1 and CDR2: MNHEY, SVGAGI.

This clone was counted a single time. CDR3: CAFLRRGTLANTEAFF. In DNA, the CDR3 is TGTGCCTTCCTCAGGCGTGGTACTTTGGCGAACACTGAAGCTTTCTTT. V usage is TRBV30 and J usage is TRBJ1-1, with D uncertain. Trimming stripped 7 bases from V and 1 base from J, with 22 bases between. This CDR3 is built from 16 residues. CDR1 and CDR2 (germline): GTSNPN, SVGIG (reference sequence).

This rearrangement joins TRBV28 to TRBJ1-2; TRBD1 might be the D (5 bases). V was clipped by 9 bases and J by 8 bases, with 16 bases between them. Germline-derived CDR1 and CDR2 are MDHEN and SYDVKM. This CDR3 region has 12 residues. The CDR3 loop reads CASTGRGNGYTF. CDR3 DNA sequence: TGTGCCAGTACCGGGAGGGGTAACGGCTACACCTTC.

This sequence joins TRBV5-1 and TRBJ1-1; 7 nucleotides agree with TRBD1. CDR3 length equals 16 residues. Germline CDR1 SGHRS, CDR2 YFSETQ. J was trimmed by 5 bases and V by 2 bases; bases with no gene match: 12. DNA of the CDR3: TGCGCCAGCAGCTTAGGGCGACAGGGATCCTCGACTGAAGCTTTCTTT. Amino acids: CASSLGRQGSSTEAFF. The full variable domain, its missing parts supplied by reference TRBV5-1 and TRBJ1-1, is KAGVTQTPRYLIKTRGQQVTLSCSPISGHRSVSWYQQTPGQGLQFLFEYFSETQRNKGNFPGRFSGRQFSNSRSEMNVSTLELGDSALYLCASSLGRQGSSTEAFFGQGTRLTVV.

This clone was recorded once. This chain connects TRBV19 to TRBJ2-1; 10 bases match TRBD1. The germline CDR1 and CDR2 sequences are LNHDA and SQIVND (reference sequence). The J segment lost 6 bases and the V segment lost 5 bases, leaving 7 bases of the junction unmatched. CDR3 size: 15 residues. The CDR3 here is CASSPTGTGANEQFF. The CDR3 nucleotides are TGTGCCAGTAGTCCTACCGGGACAGGGGCCAATGAGCAGTTCTTC.

CDR3 region: CASSEVGGGTYNEQFF. DNA of the CDR3: TGTGCCAGCAGTGAAGTCGGCGGGGGCACTTACAATGAGCAGTTCTTC. The chain uses TRBV2 and TRBJ2-1; D possibly corresponds to TRBD2 (7 bases). Germline V gene sequence: CDR1 SNHLY, CDR2 FYNNEI. The CDR3 totals 16 residues. V lost 1 base and J 4 bases, leaving 14 bases between the germline ends.

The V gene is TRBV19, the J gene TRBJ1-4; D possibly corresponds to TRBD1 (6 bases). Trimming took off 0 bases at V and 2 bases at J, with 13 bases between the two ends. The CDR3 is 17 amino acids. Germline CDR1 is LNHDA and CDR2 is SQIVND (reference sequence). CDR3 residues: CASSIDLTGVTNEKLFF. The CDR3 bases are TGTGCCAGTAGTATAGATCTGACAGGAGTCACTAATGAAAAACTGTTTTTT.

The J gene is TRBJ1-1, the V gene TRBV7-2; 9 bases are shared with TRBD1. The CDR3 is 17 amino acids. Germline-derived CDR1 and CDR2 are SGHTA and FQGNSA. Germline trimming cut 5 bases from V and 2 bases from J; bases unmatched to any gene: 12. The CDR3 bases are TGTGCCAGCAGCCCCGCACCGACAGGGGGTTTTAACACTGAAGCTTTCTTT. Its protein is CASSPAPTGGFNTEAFF.

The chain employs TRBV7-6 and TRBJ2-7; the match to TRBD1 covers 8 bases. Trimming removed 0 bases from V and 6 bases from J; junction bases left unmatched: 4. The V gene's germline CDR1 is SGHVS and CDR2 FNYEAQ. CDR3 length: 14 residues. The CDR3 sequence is CASSLAGTGGEQYF. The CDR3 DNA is TGTGCCAGCAGCTTAGCGGGAACAGGGGGCGAGCAGTACTTC.

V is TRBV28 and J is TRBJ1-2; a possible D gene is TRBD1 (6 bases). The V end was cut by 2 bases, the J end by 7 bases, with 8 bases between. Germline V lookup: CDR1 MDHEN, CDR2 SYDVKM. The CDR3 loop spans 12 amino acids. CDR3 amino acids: CASSLQGSGYTF. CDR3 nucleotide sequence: TGTGCCAGCAGTTTACAGGGGAGTGGCTACACCTTC.